Given below is one TCR beta chain in context. Its cognate antigen has yet to be identified. No much larger clone exists at a distance of one base, and base qualities are not known. This sample stems from a study of blood T cell repertoires in COVID-19 (dated by TCRdb to the early 2020s). Context from the whole study: Samples from collaborators originated in the United States, Italy and Spain and spanned both the acute and convalescent phases of COVID-19. Samples were obtained from the ongoing ImmuneRACE study (first 160 participants) and from 1,254 subjects provided by 6 global collaborators. The material from the prospective study consisted of cDNA or gDNA derived from T cells, B-cell-depleted T cells, or PBMCs. Subjects who had been exposed to COVID-19, were actively infected with it, or had recovered from it provided the deeply sampled blood TCRbeta repertoires that made up the dataset. A freely available public database, intended as a resource for researchers studying the immune response to SARS-CoV-2, is where the repertoires were released. A de-identified subject ID, COVID-19 status, age in years and sex were almost always included in the sample metadata. Where available, HLA class I and class II types were taken from metadata supplied by the sample provider and were not determined by assay-based typing.

General conclusions and limits of the study: How much clinical and demographic metadata was included differed by source and by participant, and the metadata was provided uncurated.

TCRbeta CDR3 regions were amplified from genomic DNA using the immunoSEQ Assay, a bias-controlled multiplex PCR. In the source study's methods: The number of nucleated cells in each sample was estimated by amplification of reference gene primers within the assay. To quantify the absolute abundance of each unique TCRbeta CDR3 rearrangement, sequence reads were collapsed and filtered. For each sample, productive Simpson clonality was calculated by taking the square root of Simpson's diversity index across productive rearrangements. TCRdb provides this immuneACCESS table in a form limited to in-frame rearrangements. Some clones are lacking; in checked studies, under half of them reflect an unresolved V gene, and why the rest are absent is not known. V, J and clone size derive from that table, while D and trimming were established from the DNA sequence. The sample has about 180,000 clones on record, about 81% of them singletons. Of the sample, about an eighth falls within the top ten clones.

Trimming removed 3 bases from V and 2 bases from J; the gene matches leave 5 bases unexplained. The CDR3, cysteine through phenylalanine, is 15 amino acids long. Left in the record is the CDR3 DNA by itself, 45 bases read in frame from the first base. Via the germline V gene, CDR1 is ENHRY and CDR2 SYGVKD. One collaborating source in Seattle enrolled patients during active infection and followed them longitudinally through the course of disease. Whole blood was collected in K2EDTA tubes by collaborating institutions according to the institutions' own protocols. For TCRbeta analysis, collaborator samples were shipped as frozen whole blood, as isolated PBMCs, or as DNA extracted from either sample type.

In this chain, TRBV10-3 is recombined with TRBJ2-7, and TRBD2 matches 9 of the central bases. Sequencing was carried out using peripheral blood. The sequence derives from a woman older than 75 with COVID-19, enrolled during active disease. For the CDR3, the sequence is CAISDPSGIAYEQYF. The base sequence is TGTGCCATCAGTGACCCTAGCGGGATAGCCTACGAGCAGTACTTC.